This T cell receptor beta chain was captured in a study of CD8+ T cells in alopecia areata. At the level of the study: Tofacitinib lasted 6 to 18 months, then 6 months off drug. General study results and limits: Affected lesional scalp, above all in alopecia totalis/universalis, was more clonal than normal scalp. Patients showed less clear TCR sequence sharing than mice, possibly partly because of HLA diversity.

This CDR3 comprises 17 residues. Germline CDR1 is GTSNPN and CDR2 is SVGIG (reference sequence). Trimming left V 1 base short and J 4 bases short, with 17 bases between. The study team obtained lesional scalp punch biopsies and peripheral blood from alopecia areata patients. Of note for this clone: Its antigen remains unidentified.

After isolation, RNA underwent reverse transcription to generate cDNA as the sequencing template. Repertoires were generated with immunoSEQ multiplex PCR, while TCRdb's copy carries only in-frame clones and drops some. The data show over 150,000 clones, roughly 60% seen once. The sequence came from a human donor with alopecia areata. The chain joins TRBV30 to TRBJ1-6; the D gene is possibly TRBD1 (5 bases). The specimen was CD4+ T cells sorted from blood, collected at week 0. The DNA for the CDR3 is TGTGCCTGGAGTGAAACGCCCGGGACCCCATATAATTCACCCCTCCACTTT. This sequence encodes CAWSETPGTPYNSPLHF.